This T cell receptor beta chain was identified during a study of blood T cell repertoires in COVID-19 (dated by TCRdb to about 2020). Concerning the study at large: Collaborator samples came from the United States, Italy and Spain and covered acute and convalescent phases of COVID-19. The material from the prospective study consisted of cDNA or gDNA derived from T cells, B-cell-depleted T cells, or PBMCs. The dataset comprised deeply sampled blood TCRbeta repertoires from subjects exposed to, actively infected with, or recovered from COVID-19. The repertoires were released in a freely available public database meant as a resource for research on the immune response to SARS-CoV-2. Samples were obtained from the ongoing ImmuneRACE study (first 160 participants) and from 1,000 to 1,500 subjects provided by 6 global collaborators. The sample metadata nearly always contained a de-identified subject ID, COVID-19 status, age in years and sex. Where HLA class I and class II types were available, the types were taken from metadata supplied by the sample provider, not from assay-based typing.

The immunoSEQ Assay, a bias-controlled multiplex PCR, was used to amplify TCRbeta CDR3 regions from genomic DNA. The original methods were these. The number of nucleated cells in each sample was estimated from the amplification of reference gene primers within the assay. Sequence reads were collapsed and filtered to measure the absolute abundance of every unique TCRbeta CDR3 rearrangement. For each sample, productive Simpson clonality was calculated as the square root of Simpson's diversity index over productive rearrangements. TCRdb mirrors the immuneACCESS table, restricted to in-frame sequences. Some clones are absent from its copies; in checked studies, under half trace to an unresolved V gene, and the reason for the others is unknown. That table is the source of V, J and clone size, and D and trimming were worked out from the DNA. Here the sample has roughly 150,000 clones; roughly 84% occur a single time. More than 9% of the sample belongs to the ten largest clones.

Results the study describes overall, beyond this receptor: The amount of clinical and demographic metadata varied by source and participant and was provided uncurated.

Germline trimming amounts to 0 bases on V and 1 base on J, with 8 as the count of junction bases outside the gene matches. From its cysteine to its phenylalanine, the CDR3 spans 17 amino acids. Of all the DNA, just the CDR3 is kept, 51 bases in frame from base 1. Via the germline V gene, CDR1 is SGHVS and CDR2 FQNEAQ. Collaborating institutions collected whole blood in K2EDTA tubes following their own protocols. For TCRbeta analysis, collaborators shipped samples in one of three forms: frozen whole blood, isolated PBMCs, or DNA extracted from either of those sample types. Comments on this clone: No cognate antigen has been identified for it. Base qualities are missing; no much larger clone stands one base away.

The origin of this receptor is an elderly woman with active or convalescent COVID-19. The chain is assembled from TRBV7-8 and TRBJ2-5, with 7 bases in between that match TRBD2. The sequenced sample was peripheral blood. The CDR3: CASSLALSAGAQETQYF. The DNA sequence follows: TGTGCCAGCAGCTTAGCGCTTTCCGCGGGAGCCCAAGAGACCCAGTACTTC.